The rows below give T cell receptor beta chains drawn from one sample of a study of cytomegalovirus exposure and HLA in healthy donors. Repertoires were generated with immunoSEQ multiplex PCR, while TCRdb's copy carries only in-frame clones and drops some. The sample includes about 200,000 clones, roughly 77% of them seen just once. Sequencing was carried out using PBMCs. These receptors were collected from a male donor in good health and CMV-seropositive. CDR3s include the opening cysteine and the closing phenylalanine or tryptophan.

cdr3_length	v_call	j_call	cdr3_aa
17	TRBV4-1	TRBJ1-3	CASSQGGQGMRGNTIYF
14	TRBV30	TRBJ1-5	CAWGQLNSNQPQHF
16	TRBV5-4	TRBJ1-6	CASSKQGVEVNSPLHF
15	TRBV11-1	TRBJ2-7	CASSLGAVSSYEQYF
14	TRBV11-2	TRBJ2-7	CASSPGQGNYEQYF
15	TRBV30	TRBJ2-3	CACATGLGSTDTQYF
15	TRBV19	TRBJ2-2	CASKVGRRNAGELFF
13	TRBV14	NA	CASSPWTGDEQYF
15	TRBV4-1	TRBJ1-5	CASRPGMHSNQPQHF
14	TRBV5-1	TRBJ2-2	CASSTSGSTGELFF
14	TRBV19	TRBJ2-5	CASQQATLSKTQYF
11	TRBV5-5	TRBJ2-7	CASSQNYEQYF
13	TRBV5-6	TRBJ2-7	CASSLAGGIEQYF
14	TRBV15	TRBJ1-5	CATSPRSPNQPQHF
14	TRBV7-2	TRBJ1-1	CASSLDKGRTEAFF
13	TRBV19	TRBJ1-2	CARTAGLHFFYTF
16	TRBV4-2	TRBJ1-5	CASSQDLDSRNQPQHF
13	TRBV7-8	TRBJ1-4	CASKGGTNEKLFF
15	TRBV5-4	TRBJ1-6	CASSLGSSVNSPLHF
16	TRBV11-3	TRBJ2-2	CASSLGGAGSIGELFF
15	TRBV11-2	TRBJ1-6	CASNSGQGISSPLHF
15	TRBV2	TRBJ2-1	CASSEESGRGDEQFF
11	TRBV20-1	TRBJ2-7	CSARSGSEQYF
16	TRBV5-1	TRBJ1-5	CASSLVPGGQNQPQHF
17	TRBV11-1	TRBJ2-7	CASSFLWAGTGAYEQYF
15	TRBV7-9	TRBJ2-5	CASNPGQTFQETQYF
14	TRBV19	NA	CASRTGTGRYEQYF
16	TRBV27	TRBJ2-3	CASSKDRGLITDTQYF